The clone carrying this TCR beta chain was seen only a few times. Antigen unknown. The CDR3 is 16 residues long. V was shortened by 7 bases and J by 5 bases, with 23 bases between the two germline ends. Germline loops: CDR1 MNHEY, CDR2 SMNVEV (reference sequence). The sample originates from a study of beta chain features in type 1 diabetes. General study results and limits: Patients' naive, central memory and Treg TCRB repertoires seemed closer to one another than those of healthy donors.

The authors reverse transcribed all of the isolated RNA, so sequencing captured expressed TCRB transcripts. The data were produced by immunoSEQ multiplex PCR, yet TCRdb's version contains in-frame clones alone and is incomplete. The data contain about 140,000 clones, about a tenth of them seen just once; the ten biggest clones take up 0.65%. The sample was central memory CD4+ T cells from blood. The rearrangement joins TRBV27 to TRBJ2-5, with D perhaps TRBD2 (6 bases). This receptor was identified in a woman between 40 and 50 years old in good health. The CDR3: CASTSRGTVPGETQYF. The CDR3 DNA sequence: TGTGCCAGCACCTCCCGAGGGACTGTCCCGGGGGAGACCCAGTACTTC.